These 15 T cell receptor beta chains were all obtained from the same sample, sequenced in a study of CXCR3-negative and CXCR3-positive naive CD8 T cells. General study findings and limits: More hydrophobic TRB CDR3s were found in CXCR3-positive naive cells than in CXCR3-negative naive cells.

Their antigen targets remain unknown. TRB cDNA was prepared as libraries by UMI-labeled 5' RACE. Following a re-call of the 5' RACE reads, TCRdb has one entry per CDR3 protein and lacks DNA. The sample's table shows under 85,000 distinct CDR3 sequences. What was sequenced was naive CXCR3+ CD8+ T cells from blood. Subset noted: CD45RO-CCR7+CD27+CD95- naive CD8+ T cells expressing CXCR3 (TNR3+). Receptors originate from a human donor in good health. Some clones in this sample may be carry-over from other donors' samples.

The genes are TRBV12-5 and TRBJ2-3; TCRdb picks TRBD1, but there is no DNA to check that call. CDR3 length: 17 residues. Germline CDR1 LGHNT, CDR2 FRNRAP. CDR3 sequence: CASGLVFGGGHTDTQYF.

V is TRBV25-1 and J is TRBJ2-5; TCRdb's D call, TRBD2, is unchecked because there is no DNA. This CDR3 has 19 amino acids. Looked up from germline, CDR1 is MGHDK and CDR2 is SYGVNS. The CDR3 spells CASRIRAGQRQPQKETQYF.

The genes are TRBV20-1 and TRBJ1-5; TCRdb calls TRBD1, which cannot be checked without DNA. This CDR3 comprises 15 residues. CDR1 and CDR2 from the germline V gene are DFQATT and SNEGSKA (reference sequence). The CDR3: CSVWDSEYSNQPQHF.

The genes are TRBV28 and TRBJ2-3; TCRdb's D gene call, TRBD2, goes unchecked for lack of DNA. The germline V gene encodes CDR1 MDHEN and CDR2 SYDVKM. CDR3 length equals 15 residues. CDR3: CASSRDEASTDTQYF.

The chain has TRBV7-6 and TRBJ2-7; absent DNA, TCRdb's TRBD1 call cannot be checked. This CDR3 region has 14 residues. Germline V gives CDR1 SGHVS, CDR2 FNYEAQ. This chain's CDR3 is CASSSDRVSDEQYF.

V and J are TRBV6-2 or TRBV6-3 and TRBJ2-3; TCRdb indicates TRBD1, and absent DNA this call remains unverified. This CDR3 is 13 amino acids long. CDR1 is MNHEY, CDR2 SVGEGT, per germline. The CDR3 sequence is CASRDRVVDTQYF.

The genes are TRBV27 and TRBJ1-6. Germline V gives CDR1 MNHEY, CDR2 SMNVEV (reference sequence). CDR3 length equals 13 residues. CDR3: CASTGSHNSPLHF.

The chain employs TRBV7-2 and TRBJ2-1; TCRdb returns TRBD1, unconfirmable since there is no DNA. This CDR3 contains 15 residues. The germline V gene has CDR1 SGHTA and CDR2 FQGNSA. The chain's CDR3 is CASSAGPGGYNEQFF.

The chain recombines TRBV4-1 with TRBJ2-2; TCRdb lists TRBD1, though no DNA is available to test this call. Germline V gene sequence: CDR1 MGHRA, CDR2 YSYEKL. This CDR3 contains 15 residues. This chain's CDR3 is CASSQGPANTGELFF.

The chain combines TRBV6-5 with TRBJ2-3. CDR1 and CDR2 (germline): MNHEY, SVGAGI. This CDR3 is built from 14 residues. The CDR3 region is CASSLGISTDTQYF.

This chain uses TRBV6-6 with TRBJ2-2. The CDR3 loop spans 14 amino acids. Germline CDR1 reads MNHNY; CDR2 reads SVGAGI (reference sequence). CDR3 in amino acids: CASSYSKGTGELFF.

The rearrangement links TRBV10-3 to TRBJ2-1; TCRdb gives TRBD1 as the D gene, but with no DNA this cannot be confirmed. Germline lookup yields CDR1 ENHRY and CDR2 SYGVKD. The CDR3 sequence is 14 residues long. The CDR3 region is CAISELGAANEQFF.

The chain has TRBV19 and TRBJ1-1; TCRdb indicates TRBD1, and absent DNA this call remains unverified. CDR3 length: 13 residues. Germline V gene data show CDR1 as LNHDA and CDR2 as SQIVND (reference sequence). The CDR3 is CASSITGSSEAFF.

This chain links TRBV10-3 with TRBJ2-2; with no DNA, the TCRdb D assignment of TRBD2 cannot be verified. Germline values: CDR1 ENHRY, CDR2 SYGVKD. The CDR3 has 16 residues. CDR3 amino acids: CAIMGTSGENTGELFF.

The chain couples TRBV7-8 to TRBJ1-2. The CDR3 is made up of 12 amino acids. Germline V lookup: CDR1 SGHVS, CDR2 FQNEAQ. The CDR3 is CASSLDNYGYTF.